The 3 T cell receptor beta chains below all came from one sample that was sequenced in a study of control samples from healthy donors and cancer patients. TCRdb's table, derived via immunoSEQ multiplex PCR, lists solely in-frame clones and lacks some. The table records under 80,000 clones, around 93% of them present only once. Sequenced: blood. Receptor source: a woman under 40 in good health.

The V gene is TRBV12-1, the J gene TRBJ1-2; no DNA check was done on the table's D call, TRBD1. TRBV12-1 is a recognized pseudogene. This CDR3 comprises 14 residues. Written as DNA, the CDR3 is TGTGCCAGCAGCCGCCTCGGACAGGGGAAATGCTACACCTTC. The encoded protein is CASSRLGQGKCYTF.

The gene calls are TRBV5-4 and TRBJ1-2; 7 bases match TRBD1. Germline-derived CDR1 and CDR2 are SGHNT and YYREEE (reference sequence). V trimming: 4 bases; J trimming: 6 bases; junction bases outside the gene matches: 12. CDR3 size: 15 residues. CDR3 protein: CASSPPQGGGDGYTF. The CDR3 DNA reads TGTGCCAGCAGCCCGCCACAGGGAGGGGGCGATGGCTACACCTTC. Full variable domain (rest looked up from reference TRBV5-4 and TRBJ1-2): ETGVTQSPTHLIKTRGQQVTLRCSSQSGHNTVSWYQQALGQGPQFIFQYYREEENGRGNFPPRFSGLQFPNYSSELNVNALELDDSALYLCASSPPQGGGDGYTFGSGTRLTVV.

The chain combines TRBV5-1 with TRBJ1-4, with D unresolved. Germline V gene lookup returns CDR1 SGHRS and CDR2 YFSETQ. There are 13 residues in the CDR3. Trimming cost V 5 bases and J 6 bases, with 11 bases left between them. CDR3 region: CASRTGPDEKLFF. CDR3 nucleotide sequence: TGCGCCAGCAGGACCGGGCCCGATGAAAAACTGTTTTTT.